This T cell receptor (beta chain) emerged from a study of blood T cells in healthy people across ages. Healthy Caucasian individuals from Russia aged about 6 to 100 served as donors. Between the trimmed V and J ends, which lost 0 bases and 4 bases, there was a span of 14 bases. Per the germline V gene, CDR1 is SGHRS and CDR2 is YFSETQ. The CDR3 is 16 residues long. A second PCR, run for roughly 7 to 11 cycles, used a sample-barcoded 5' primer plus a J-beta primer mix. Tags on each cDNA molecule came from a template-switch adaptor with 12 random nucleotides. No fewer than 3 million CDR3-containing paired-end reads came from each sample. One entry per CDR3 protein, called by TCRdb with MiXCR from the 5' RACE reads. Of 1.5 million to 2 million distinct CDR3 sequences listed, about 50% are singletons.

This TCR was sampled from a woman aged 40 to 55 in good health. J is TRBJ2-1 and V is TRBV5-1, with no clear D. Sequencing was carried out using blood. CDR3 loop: CASSLGAGFRYNEQFF. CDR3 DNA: TGCGCCAGCAGCTTGGGTGCCGGATTTAGGTACAATGAGCAGTTCTTC. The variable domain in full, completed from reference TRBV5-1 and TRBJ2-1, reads KAGVTQTPRYLIKTRGQQVTLSCSPISGHRSVSWYQQTPGQGLQFLFEYFSETQRNKGNFPGRFSGRQFSNSRSEMNVSTLELGDSALYLCASSLGAGFRYNEQFFGPGTRLTVL.